The T cell receptor beta chain under discussion was sequenced for a study of neurological immune-mediated disorders. This clonotype was seen at least ten times. Germline V gene lookup returns CDR1 ENHRY and CDR2 SYGVKD. This CDR3 is built from 16 residues. The trim removed 4 bases at V and 6 bases at J, leaving 7 bases unmatched. TCRdb itself ran the 5' RACE reads through MiXCR, one entry per CDR3 protein. The sample records 30,000 to 45,000 distinct CDR3 sequences, 9.5% to 13% being singletons. The specimen sequenced was CD4+ T cells from blood. The chain joins TRBV10-3 to TRBJ2-1; 12 nucleotides align to TRBD2. The receptor comes from a young woman with HTLV-1-associated myelopathy (HAM/TSP). The CDR3: CAISARLAGVGNEQFF. In nucleotides, the CDR3 is TGTGCCATCAGTGCACGACTAGCGGGGGTTGGCAATGAGCAGTTCTTC.